This T cell receptor (beta chain) was recorded in a study of blood T cell repertoires in COVID-19. Profiled with immunoSEQ multiplex PCR; TCRdb holds only in-frame clones, not every one. The sample records approximately 480,000 clones, 87% being singletons. Per the germline V gene, CDR1 is KGHSY and CDR2 is FQNENV. With 4 bases removed from V and 0 bases from J, the gap between germline ends came to 21 bases. CDR3 length equals 18 residues. The V and J genes are TRBV16 and TRBJ1-2; unclear D gene. The sample taken for sequencing was PBMCs or T cells enriched from blood (not recorded which). This receptor was obtained from a woman between 18 and 29 years old who had recovered from COVID-19. The chain's CDR3 is CASSLHIQKLPANYGYTF. The CDR3 region has the DNA TGTGCCAGCAGCCTCCATATCCAGAAATTACCCGCTAACTATGGCTACACCTTC.